The T cell receptor (beta chain) under discussion was sequenced for a study of blood T cells in healthy people across ages. This clonotype was recorded many times. PCR was performed a second time for roughly 7 to 11 cycles using a sample-barcoded 5' primer and a J-beta primer mix. Each cDNA molecule received a tag from a template-switch adaptor that had 12 random nucleotides. TCRdb used MiXCR to reprocess the 5' RACE reads, holding one entry per CDR3 protein. Altogether 700,000 to 800,000 distinct CDR3 sequences are present, roughly 45% being singletons, with the ten largest covering roughly 19%. Germline CDR1 and CDR2: SGHRS and YFSETQ. Trimming at V came to 0 bases and at J to 2 bases, leaving 5 bases not matched to a gene. The CDR3 contains 18 residues.

V is TRBV5-1 and J is TRBJ2-1; 13 bases line up with TRBD2. The receptor's source is a woman aged 60-70 years in good health. The specimen was blood. The CDR3 loop is CASSLAGTSGVAYNEQFF. Written as DNA, the CDR3 is TGCGCCAGCAGCTTGGCCGGGACTAGCGGGGTAGCCTACAATGAGCAGTTCTTC.